Listed below are T cell receptor beta chains from one sample, sequenced in a study of blood T cell repertoires in COVID-19. The protocol was immunoSEQ multiplex PCR, while the TCRdb copy is restricted to in-frame clones and leaves out a portion. Of under 140,000 clones in the sample, approximately 90% were seen once. Sequenced material: peripheral blood. Receptors originate from a human donor in a cohort sampled during active COVID-19. Each CDR3 is given with its conserved first and last residue. The D gene is left open where the match is weak. The size field is filled for only some rows; it gives once, few, many or a size class.

abundance	v_gene	j_gene	d_gene	CDR3aa	CDR3nt
.	TRBV28	TRBJ1-2	.	CASSLSGGYTF	TGTGCCAGCAGCCTCAGTGGTGGCTACACCTTC
.	TRBV28	TRBJ2-1	TRBD2	CASSFVWGLAASSYNEQFF	TGTGCCAGCAGTTTTGTCTGGGGACTAGCGGCTAGCTCCTACAATGAGCAGTTCTTC
.	TRBV12-5	TRBJ2-3	TRBD2	CASGLGASGVLTDTQYF	TGTGCTAGTGGATTAGGGGCTAGCGGGGTCCTCACAGATACGCAGTATTTT
.	TRBV7-9	TRBJ1-1	.	CASSSGTNTEAFF	TGTGCCAGCAGCAGCGGGACCAACACTGAAGCTTTCTTT
.	TRBV27	TRBJ2-2	TRBD2	CASNQLRTRNTGELFF	TGTGCCAGCAACCAACTTCGGACTAGAAACACCGGGGAGCTGTTTTTT
once	TRBV5-1	TRBJ1-1	TRBD1	CASSSDRGRSLYAFF	TGCGCCAGCAGCTCTGACAGGGGGCGCAGTCTTTACGCTTTCTTT
.	TRBV5-1	TRBJ2-1	.	CASSLARDYNEQFF	TGCGCCAGCAGCTTGGCTCGGGACTACAATGAGCAGTTCTTC
.	TRBV10-3	TRBJ2-1	TRBD2	CAISPTSGSYNEQFF	TGTGCCATCAGTCCTACTAGCGGTTCGTACAATGAGCAGTTCTTC
.	TRBV5-5	TRBJ2-1	TRBD1	CASSLDRAGEQFF	TGTGCCAGCAGTCTGGACAGGGCTGGTGAGCAGTTCTTC
.	TRBV20-1	TRBJ2-1	.	CSAPYYNEQFF	TGCAGTGCTCCCTACTACAATGAGCAGTTCTTC
.	TRBV19	TRBJ2-7	.	CASSFQGSEQYF	TGTGCCAGTAGTTTTCAGGGGAGCGAGCAGTACTTC
.	TRBV5-5	TRBJ2-7	.	CASSLVASFSYEQYF	TGTGCCAGCAGCTTGGTGGCATCTTTCTCCTACGAGCAGTACTTC
.	TRBV6-5	TRBJ1-5	.	CASSYAPRSSNQPQHF	TGTGCCAGCAGTTACGCCCCGAGGTCTAGCAATCAGCCCCAGCATTTT
once	TRBV6-5	TRBJ2-7	TRBD2	CASKAGPTYEQYF	TGTGCCAGCAAAGCGGGGCCTACCTACGAGCAGTACTTC
.	TRBV3-1/TRBV3-2	TRBJ2-6	TRBD2	CASSQTWGGSGANVLTF	TGTGCCAGCAGCCAAACGTGGGGGGGGTCTGGGGCCAACGTCCTGACTTTC